This TCR beta chain appears in the sequencing data of a study of T cells after yellow fever vaccination (dated by TCRdb to 2018 to 2020). At the level of the whole study: Libraries from fractions with low cell numbers were prepared with the SMART-Seq v4 Ultra Low Input RNA kit. To track T-cell clones before and after primary and booster YFV17D yellow fever vaccination, bulk TCR alpha and beta repertoires were sequenced longitudinally. Two healthy male donors, one aged 18 to 29 and one aged 30 to 40 years, made up the cohort. Blood samples were taken at several timepoints before and after primary and secondary immunization, and bulk PBMC replicates and cell subsets were isolated. What the study reported, not specific to this receptor: A small fraction of clonotypes showed up in both the CD4 and CD8 compartments, probably as a result of convergent recombination. The secondary T-cell response was weaker than the primary response but faster, peaking on day 5 instead of day 15. Computational filtering was required because FACS-sorted repertoires could contain abundant contaminating clonotypes from the bulk population. Most clones expanded after primary vaccination were re-detected after the booster (approximately 96% of CD4 and 88% of CD8), suggesting broad memory maintenance. Because only a couple of donors were included in the study, the extent to which the findings can be generalized is limited.

CDR1 MNHNS and CDR2 SASEGT were looked up in the germline V gene. V drops 6 bases and J drops 3 bases, leaving 21 bases in between. From cysteine to phenylalanine, the CDR3 is 16 amino acids long. Only the CDR3 part of the read is kept: 48 bases, read in frame from the first base. There are a few counts of this clonotype. Which antigen it targets is not known. Per-base quality was not reported, and no clone a single base away is much larger than it. TCR cDNA was synthesized by 5'RACE template switching, which introduced a universal primer site and unique molecular identifiers. cDNA synthesis was primed from both the TCR alpha and TCR beta constant segments. Libraries were amplified in two PCR steps, with sample barcodes and sequencing adapters added in the second step. Sequencing of libraries was performed on Illumina HiSeq 2500 (2x100 bp) or NovaSeq (2x150 bp). Per the source publication's procedure: Reads were demultiplexed and collapsed into UMI consensus sequences with MIGEC, and V(D)J alignment was performed with MiXCR. Vaccine-responding clonotypes were defined with edgeR using replicate PBMC samples, requiring FDR below 0.01 and a log2 fold change above 5 up to day 15. CD4 or CD8 identity was assigned to each bulk clonotype according to whether the clonotype was present at higher abundance in the sequenced CD4 repertoire or the sequenced CD8 repertoire. TCRdb ran its own pipeline on the public reads, namely fastp trimming at Q25 and MiXCR clone calling, and kept in-frame beta chains. For every CDR3 protein sequence, its rows merge into one entry that carries the most common genes and DNA. TCRdb, not the authors, supplied the V and J calls. This sample is represented by a few hundred thousand distinct CDR3 sequences; roughly 13% of them were singletons. The biggest ten clones account for 0.45% to 0.65% of the sample.

The sample's treatment or condition label, in plain terms: live attenuated yellow fever vaccine strain. PBMCs were isolated from peripheral blood using a standard Ficoll-Paque protocol. Dynabeads CD4 and CD8 positive selection kits were used to isolate the CD4 and CD8 T-cell fractions. RNA was extracted with TriZol from bulk PBMCs, CD4 and CD8 fractions, and dextramer-positive and dextramer-negative fractions. This receptor was obtained from a man aged 25 to 40 who received the YFV17D yellow fever vaccine. Sample: CD4+ T cells sorted from PBMCs, taken 45 days after the yellow fever booster vaccination. The V and J genes are TRBV6-1 and TRBJ2-7; confidence is insufficient to name the D gene. The base sequence is TGTGCCAGCAGCGCGCCTACCGGTGGTAGGAGCTACGAGCAGTACTTC. Translation gives CASSAPTGGRSYEQYF.